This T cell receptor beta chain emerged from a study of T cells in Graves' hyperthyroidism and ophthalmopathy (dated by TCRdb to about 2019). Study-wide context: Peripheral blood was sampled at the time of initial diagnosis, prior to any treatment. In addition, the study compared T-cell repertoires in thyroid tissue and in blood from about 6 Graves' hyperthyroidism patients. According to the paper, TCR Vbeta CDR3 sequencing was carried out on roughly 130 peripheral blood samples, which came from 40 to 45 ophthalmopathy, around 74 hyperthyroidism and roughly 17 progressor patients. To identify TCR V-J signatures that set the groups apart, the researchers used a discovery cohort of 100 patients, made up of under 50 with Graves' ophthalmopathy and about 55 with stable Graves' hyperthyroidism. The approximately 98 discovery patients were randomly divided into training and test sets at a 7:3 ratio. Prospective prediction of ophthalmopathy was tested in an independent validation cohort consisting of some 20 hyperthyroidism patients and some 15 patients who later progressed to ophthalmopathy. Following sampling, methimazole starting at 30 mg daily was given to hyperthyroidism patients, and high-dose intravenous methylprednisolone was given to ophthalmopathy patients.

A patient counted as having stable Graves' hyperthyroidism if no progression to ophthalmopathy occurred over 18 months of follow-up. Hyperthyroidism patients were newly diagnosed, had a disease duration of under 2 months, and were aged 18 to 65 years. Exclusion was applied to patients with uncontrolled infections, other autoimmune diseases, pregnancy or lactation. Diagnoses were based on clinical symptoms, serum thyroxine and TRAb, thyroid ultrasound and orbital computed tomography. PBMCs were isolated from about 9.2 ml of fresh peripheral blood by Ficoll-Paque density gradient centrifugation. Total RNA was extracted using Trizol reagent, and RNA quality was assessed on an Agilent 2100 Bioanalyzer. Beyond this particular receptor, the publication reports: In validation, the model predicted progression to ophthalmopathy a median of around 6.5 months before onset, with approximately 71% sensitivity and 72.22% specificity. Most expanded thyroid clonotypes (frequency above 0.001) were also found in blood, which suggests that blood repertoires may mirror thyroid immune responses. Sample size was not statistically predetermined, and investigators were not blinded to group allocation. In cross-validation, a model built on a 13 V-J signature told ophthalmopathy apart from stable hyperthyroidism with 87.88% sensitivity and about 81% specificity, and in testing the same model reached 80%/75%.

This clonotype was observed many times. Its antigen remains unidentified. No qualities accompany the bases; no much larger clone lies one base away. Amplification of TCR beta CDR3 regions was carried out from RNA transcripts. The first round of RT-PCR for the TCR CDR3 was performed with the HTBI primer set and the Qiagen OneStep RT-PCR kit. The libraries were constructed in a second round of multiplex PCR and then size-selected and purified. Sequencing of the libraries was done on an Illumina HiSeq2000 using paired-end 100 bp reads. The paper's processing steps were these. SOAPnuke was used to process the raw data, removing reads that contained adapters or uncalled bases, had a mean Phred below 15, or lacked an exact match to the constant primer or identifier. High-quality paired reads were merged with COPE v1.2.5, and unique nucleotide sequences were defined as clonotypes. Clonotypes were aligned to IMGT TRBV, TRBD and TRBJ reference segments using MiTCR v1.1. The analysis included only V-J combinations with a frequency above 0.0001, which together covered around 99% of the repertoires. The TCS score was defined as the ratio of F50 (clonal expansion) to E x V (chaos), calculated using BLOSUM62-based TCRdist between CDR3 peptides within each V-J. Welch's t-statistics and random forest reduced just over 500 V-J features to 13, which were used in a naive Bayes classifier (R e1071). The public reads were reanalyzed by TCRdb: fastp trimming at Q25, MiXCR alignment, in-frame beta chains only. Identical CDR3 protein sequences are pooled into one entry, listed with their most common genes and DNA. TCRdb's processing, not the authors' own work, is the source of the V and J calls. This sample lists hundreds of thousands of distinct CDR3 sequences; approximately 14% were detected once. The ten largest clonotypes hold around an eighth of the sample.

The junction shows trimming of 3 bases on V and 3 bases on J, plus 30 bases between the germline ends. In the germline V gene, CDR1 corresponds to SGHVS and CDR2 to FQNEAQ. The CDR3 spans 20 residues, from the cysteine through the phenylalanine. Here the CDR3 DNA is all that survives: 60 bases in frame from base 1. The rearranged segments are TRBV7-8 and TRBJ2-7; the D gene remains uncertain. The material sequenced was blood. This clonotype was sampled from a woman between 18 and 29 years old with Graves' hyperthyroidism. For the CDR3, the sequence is CASSLRSRRAENQRFYEQYF. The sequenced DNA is TGTGCCAGCAGCTTGCGGAGTAGGCGAGCAGAAAATCAACGGTTCTACGAGCAGTACTTC.